The 21 T cell receptor beta chains reported below all come from one sample, sequenced in a study of blood T cells in healthy people across ages. A second 7 to 11 cycle PCR used barcoded and J-beta primers. MiXCR, run by TCRdb on the 5' RACE reads, gives a single entry per CDR3 protein. The table has 590,000 or so distinct CDR3 sequences, approximately 30% seen once; the top ten hold more than 15%. Sequenced input: blood. Receptors originate from a woman at least 80 years old in good health.

The chain joins TRBV25-1 to TRBJ1-6, with 7 bases fitting TRBD1. The ends lost 7 bases at V and 4 bases at J; junction bases unmatched: 4. Looked up from germline, CDR1 is MGHDK and CDR2 is SYGVNS. This CDR3 is 14 amino acids long. CDR3 DNA sequence: TGTGCCAGCATGGAGACAGGGTATAATTCACCCCTCCACTTT. This codes for CASMETGYNSPLHF.

The V and J genes are TRBV20-1 and TRBJ2-1, with TRBD2 matching 7 bases. Germline CDR1 is DFQATT and CDR2 is SNEGSKA (reference sequence). V shed 5 bases, J shed 11 bases, and the junction held 3 bases outside the gene matches. The CDR3 consists of 10 residues. CDR3 residues: CSAGLVQQFF. CDR3 in DNA: TGCAGTGCTGGACTAGTTCAGCAGTTCTTC.

The rearrangement links TRBV30 to TRBJ1-2; D is perhaps TRBD1 (5 bases). V was shortened by 3 bases and J by 12 bases, with 23 bases between the two germline ends. The length of the CDR3 is 14 residues. CDR1 and CDR2 (germline): GTSNPN, SVGIG (reference sequence). This CDR3 reads CAWRVRFTLRGHTF. CDR3 in DNA: TGTGCCTGGAGGGTCCGATTCACCCTGCGGGGCCACACCTTC.

The genes are TRBV6-1 and TRBJ2-5; 15 bases match TRBD2. With the DNA end fitting TRBJ2-7 better, the J assignment may be wrong. CDR3 length equals 14 residues. CDR1 is MNHNS and CDR2 is SASEGT in the germline V gene. The CDR3, as DNA: TGTGCCAGGGGACTAGCGGGGGGAACCTACGAGCAGTACTTC. It yields the protein CARGLAGGTYEQYF.

Details on this clonotype: This CDR3 is missing its conserved last phenylalanine or tryptophan, likely due to a read error. The gene calls are TRBV6-2 or TRBV6-3 and TRBJ2-3, with 12 positions matching TRBD2. From germline, CDR1 is MNHEY and CDR2 SVGEGT. This CDR3 region has 16 residues. Trimming cost V 5 bases and J 11 bases; bases outside gene matches: 14. As DNA, the CDR3 is TGTGCCAGCAGTCCTGCGACTAGCGGGGGCCCTAAGGGGCAGTATGTT. This codes for CASSPATSGGPKGQYV.

The chain employs TRBV20-1 and TRBJ2-3, with TRBD2 identical over 7 bases. The CDR3 loop spans 14 amino acids. CDR1 and CDR2 (germline): DFQATT, SNEGSKA (reference sequence). The junction had 6 bases not matched to a gene; V was cut back by 6 bases and J by 0 bases. The CDR3 sequence is CSAALAASTDTQYF. CDR3 bases: TGCAGTGCCGCCCTAGCGGCTAGCACAGATACGCAGTATTTT.

This chain joins TRBV9 and TRBJ2-2, with D maybe TRBD2 (5 bases). Deletions cut 0 bases from V and 3 bases from J, with 12 bases between. The CDR3 has 16 residues. Germline V gene data show CDR1 as SGDLS and CDR2 as YYNGEE. In DNA, the CDR3 is TGTGCCAGCAGCGTAGGGTCAGCGGCATACACCGGGGAGCTGTTTTTT. Amino acid sequence: CASSVGSAAYTGELFF.

Note on this clonotype: Since a much larger clone is just one base distant, this may be a read error. The chain joins TRBV5-1 to TRBJ1-2; 10 bases are shared with TRBD1. With V trimmed by 4 bases and J by 6 bases, 15 bases remained unmatched. Germline lookup yields CDR1 SGHRS and CDR2 YFSETQ. The length of the CDR3 is 17 residues. In DNA form, the CDR3 reads TGCGCCAGCAGCCTTTCCTTGGACAGGGGGAGTAGCCATGGCTACACCTTC. Protein: CASSLSLDRGSSHGYTF.

The sample holds a few counts of this clonotype. The chain employs TRBV10-3 and TRBJ1-4; D is perhaps TRBD1 (6 bases). The germline CDR1 and CDR2 sequences are ENHRY and SYGVKD. Trimming stripped 6 bases from V and 8 bases from J, with 13 bases between. CDR3 length: 13 residues. In nucleotides, the CDR3 is TGTGCCATCAGAGGGGGGCTCGGGGAAAAACTGTTTTTT. This translates into CAIRGGLGEKLFF.

This clonotype appeared many times. V gene TRBV27 combines with J gene TRBJ2-7; the match to TRBD1 covers 7 bases. CDR3 length equals 15 residues. After removal of 6 bases from V and 2 bases from J, the junction contained 10 bases not matched to a gene. Germline V gene data show CDR1 as MNHEY and CDR2 as SMNVEV (reference sequence). The CDR3 DNA is TGTGCCAGCAGCTTACAGGGGAACCCTCCCTACGAGCAGTACTTC. It translates to CASSLQGNPPYEQYF.

V usage is TRBV2 and J usage is TRBJ1-4; TRBD1 might be the D (5 bases). Per the germline V gene, CDR1 is SNHLY and CDR2 is FYNNEI. Trimming cost V 9 bases and J 0 bases, with 23 bases left between them. The CDR3 runs 18 residues. The CDR3, as DNA: TGTGCCAGTAGGAACCGGGACGGAATATCGGCAACTAATGAAAAACTGTTTTTT. This codes for CASRNRDGISATNEKLFF.

About this clonotype itself: A read error is possible here, since a much larger clone lies one base away. The chain links TRBV19 to TRBJ2-1; 8 bases fit TRBD1. The DNA end lines up better with TRBJ2-7; the J call may be wrong. Germline CDR1 reads LNHDA; CDR2 reads SQIVND (reference sequence). The length of the CDR3 is 16 residues. CDR3 sequence reads: CASSSLDRGSYNEQYF. In nucleotides, the CDR3 is TGTGCCAGTAGTTCCCTCGACAGGGGCTCCTACAATGAGCAGTACTTC.

This clonotype was detected many times. The chain links TRBV10-3 to TRBJ2-1; D is possibly TRBD2 (7 bases). From germline, CDR1 is ENHRY and CDR2 SYGVKD. The ends were cut back, 0 bases at V and 6 bases at J, with 9 bases in the middle. The CDR3 spans 14 residues. In nucleotides, the CDR3 is TGTGCCATCAGTGAGTCGAGGGGGGGCAATGAGCAGTTCTTC. It codes for CAISESRGGNEQFF.

CDR3 nucleotides: TGCGCCAGCAGCGAAGGGACCGCGGCGGGTACTGAAGCTTTCTTT. Encoded protein: CASSEGTAAGTEAFF. V is TRBV5-1 and J is TRBJ1-1, with D possibly TRBD1 on 5 matching bases. Germline V gene data show CDR1 as SGHRS and CDR2 as YFSETQ. The CDR3 loop spans 15 amino acids. The V end was cut by 4 bases, the J end by 5 bases, with 18 bases between.

This clonotype was seen repeatedly, ten times or more. The gene calls are TRBV6-6 and TRBJ1-2, with D possibly TRBD1 on 5 matching bases. Germline V CDR1 and CDR2: MNHNY, SVGAGI (reference sequence). V was shortened by 7 bases and J by 4 bases, with 13 bases between the two germline ends. The length of the CDR3 is 13 residues. This CDR3 reads CASIGGIGYGYTF. The CDR3 bases are TGTGCCAGCATCGGGGGGATCGGCTATGGCTACACCTTC.

This chain uses TRBV20-1 with TRBJ2-5; no firm D call. The CDR3 is made up of 15 amino acids. The V gene lost 3 bases and the J gene lost 1 base, with 15 bases spanning the gap. Germline V gene sequence: CDR1 DFQATT, CDR2 SNEGSKA (reference sequence). CDR3 DNA: TGCAGTGCTAGTCTGGTCGGGCCCACCCAAGAGACCCAGTACTTC. As protein: CSASLVGPTQETQYF.

This clonotype was observed a handful of times. The rearrangement uses TRBV7-2 and TRBJ2-2; D is unclear. CDR1 is SGHTA, CDR2 FQGNSA, per germline. This CDR3 has 15 residues. Between the trimmed V and J ends, which lost 5 bases and 1 base, there was a span of 11 bases. The CDR3 sequence is CASSKLQRNTGELFF. The CDR3 bases are TGTGCCAGCAGCAAGCTCCAGCGGAACACCGGGGAGCTGTTTTTT.

In the case of this clonotype: Since a much larger clone is just one base distant, this may be a read error. The chain couples TRBV7-9 to TRBJ2-1, with D possibly matching TRBD1 (6 bases). Per the germline V gene, CDR1 is SEHNR and CDR2 is FQNEAQ (reference sequence). The germline V and J ends were trimmed by 5 bases and 10 bases, with 21 bases remaining between them. The CDR3 spans 15 residues. The CDR3 nucleotides read TGTGCCAGCAGCCCAATGGGCAGGGGTGGCTACGAGCAGTTCTTC. Translation gives CASSPMGRGGYEQFF.

At least ten counts were recorded for this clonotype. The rearrangement uses TRBV5-1 and TRBJ2-7; D unclear. V was pared by 5 bases and J by 2 bases, with 20 bases between. The CDR3 length is 16 residues. Germline CDR1 SGHRS, CDR2 YFSETQ. The CDR3 loop is CASRPGRTQITYEQYF. CDR3 in DNA: TGCGCCAGCAGACCTGGTCGGACCCAGATAACCTACGAGCAGTACTTC. The whole variable domain, filled in from reference TRBV5-1 and TRBJ2-7, reads KAGVTQTPRYLIKTRGQQVTLSCSPISGHRSVSWYQQTPGQGLQFLFEYFSETQRNKGNFPGRFSGRQFSNSRSEMNVSTLELGDSALYLCASRPGRTQITYEQYFGPGTRLTVT.

The table lists this clonotype with many counts. The chain is built from TRBV20-1 and TRBJ2-1, with 12 bases that match TRBD2. Germline values: CDR1 DFQATT, CDR2 SNEGSKA (reference sequence). There are 15 residues in the CDR3. The trim removed 7 bases at V and 8 bases at J, leaving 12 bases unmatched. The CDR3 sequence is CSVLSTSGGTDEQFF. DNA of the CDR3: TGCAGTGTTCTTTCGACTAGCGGGGGTACCGATGAGCAGTTCTTC.

V is TRBV6-6 and J is TRBJ2-1, with TRBD2 matching 7 bases. J gave up 3 bases and V 1 base, and 3 bases lay outside the gene matches. The CDR3 length is 15 residues. Germline V lookup: CDR1 MNHNY, CDR2 SVGAGI (reference sequence). Written as DNA, the CDR3 is TGTGCCAGCAGTTACTGGAGCGGGATCTACAATGAGCAGTTCTTC. The encoded protein is CASSYWSGIYNEQFF.